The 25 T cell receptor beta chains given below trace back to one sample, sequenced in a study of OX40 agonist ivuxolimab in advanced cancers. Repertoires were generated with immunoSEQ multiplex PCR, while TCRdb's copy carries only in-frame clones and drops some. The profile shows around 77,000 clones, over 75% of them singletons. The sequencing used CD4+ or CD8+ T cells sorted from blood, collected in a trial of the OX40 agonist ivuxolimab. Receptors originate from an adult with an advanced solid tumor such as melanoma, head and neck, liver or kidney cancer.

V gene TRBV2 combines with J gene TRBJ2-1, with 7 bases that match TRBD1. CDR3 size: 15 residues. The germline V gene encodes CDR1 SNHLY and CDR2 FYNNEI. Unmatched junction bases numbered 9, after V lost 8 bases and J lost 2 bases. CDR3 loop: CASDVQGSPYNEQFF. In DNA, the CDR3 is TGTGCCAGCGATGTACAGGGGTCACCCTACAATGAGCAGTTCTTC.

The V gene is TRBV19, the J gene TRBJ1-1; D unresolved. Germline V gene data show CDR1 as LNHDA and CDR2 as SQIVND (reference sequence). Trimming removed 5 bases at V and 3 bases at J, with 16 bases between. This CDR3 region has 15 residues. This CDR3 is CASSDPRYEHTEAFF. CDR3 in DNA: TGTGCCAGTAGTGACCCCAGATATGAACACACTGAAGCTTTCTTT.

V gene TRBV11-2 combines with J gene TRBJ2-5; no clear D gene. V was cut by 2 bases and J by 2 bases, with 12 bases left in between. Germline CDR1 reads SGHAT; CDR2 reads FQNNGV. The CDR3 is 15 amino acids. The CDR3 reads CASSLSADWQETQYF. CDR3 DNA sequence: TGTGCCAGCAGCTTATCCGCGGATTGGCAAGAGACCCAGTACTTC.

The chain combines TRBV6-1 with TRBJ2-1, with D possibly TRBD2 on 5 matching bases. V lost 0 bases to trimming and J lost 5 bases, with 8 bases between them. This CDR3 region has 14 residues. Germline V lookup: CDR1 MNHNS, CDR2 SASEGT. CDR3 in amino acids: CASSEARVNNEQFF. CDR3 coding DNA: TGTGCCAGCAGTGAAGCGCGGGTCAACAATGAGCAGTTCTTC.

CDR3 residues: CSVATDVGQPQHF. For the CDR3, the DNA is TGCAGCGTTGCGACGGATGTGGGTCAGCCCCAGCATTTT. The chain joins TRBV29-1 to TRBJ1-5; D uncertain. The V gene lost 4 bases and the J gene lost 6 bases, with 13 bases spanning the gap. The CDR3 runs to 13 residues. Germline V gene sequence: CDR1 SQVTM, CDR2 ANQGSEA.

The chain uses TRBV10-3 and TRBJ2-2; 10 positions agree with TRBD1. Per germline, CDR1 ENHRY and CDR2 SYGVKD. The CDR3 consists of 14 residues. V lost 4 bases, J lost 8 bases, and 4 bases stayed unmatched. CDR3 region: CAISGGQGKGELFF. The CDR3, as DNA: TGTGCCATCAGTGGGGGACAGGGGAAAGGGGAGCTGTTTTTT.

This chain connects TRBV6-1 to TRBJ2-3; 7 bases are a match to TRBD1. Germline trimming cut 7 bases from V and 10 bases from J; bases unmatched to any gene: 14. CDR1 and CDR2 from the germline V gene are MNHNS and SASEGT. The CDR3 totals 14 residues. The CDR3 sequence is CASNPGQASYAQYF. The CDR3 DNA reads TGTGCCAGCAATCCCGGACAGGCGAGTTATGCGCAGTATTTT.

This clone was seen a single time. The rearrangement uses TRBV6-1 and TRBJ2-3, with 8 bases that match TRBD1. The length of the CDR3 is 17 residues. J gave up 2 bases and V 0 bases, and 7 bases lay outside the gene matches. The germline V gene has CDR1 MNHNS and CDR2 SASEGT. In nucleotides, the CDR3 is TGTGCCAGCAGTGAAGCGATAGGACAGGGAGTCACAGATACGCAGTATTTT. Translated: CASSEAIGQGVTDTQYF.

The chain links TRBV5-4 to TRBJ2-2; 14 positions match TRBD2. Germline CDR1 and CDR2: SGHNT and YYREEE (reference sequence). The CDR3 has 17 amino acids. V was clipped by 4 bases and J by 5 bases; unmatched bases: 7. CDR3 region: CASSPGGLAGVTGELFF. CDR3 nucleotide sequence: TGTGCCAGCAGCCCGGGGGGACTAGCGGGAGTTACCGGGGAGCTGTTTTTT.

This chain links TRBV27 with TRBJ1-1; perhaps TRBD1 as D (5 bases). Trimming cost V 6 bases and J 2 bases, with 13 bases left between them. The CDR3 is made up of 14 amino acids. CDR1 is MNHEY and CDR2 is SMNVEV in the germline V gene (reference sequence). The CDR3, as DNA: TGTGCCAGCAGGGTAGACAGCAGCAACACTGAAGCTTTCTTT. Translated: CASRVDSSNTEAFF.

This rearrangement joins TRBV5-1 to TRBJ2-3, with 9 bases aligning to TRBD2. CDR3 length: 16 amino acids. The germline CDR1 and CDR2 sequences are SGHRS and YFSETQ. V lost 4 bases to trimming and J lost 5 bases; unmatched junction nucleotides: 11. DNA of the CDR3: TGCGCCAGCAGCCTGGTCGCGGGAGGGCCTCAAGATACGCAGTATTTT. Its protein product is CASSLVAGGPQDTQYF.

CDR3: CASSLGDRGFRAFF. The CDR3 DNA reads TGTGCCAGCAGCTTGGGGGACAGGGGCTTCCGAGCTTTCTTT. The J gene is TRBJ1-1, the V gene TRBV5-4, with 10 bases lining up with TRBD1. V was pared by 0 bases and J by 10 bases, with 6 bases of the junction left unmatched. The CDR3 spans 14 residues. Germline V gene data show CDR1 as SGHNT and CDR2 as YYREEE (reference sequence).

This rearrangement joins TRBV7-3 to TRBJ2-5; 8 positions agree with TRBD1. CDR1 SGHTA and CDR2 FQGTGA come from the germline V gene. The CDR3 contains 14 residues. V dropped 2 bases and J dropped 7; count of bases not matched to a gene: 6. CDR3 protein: CASSLWQGAGTQYF. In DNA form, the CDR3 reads TGTGCCAGCAGCTTATGGCAGGGGGCAGGGACCCAGTACTTC.

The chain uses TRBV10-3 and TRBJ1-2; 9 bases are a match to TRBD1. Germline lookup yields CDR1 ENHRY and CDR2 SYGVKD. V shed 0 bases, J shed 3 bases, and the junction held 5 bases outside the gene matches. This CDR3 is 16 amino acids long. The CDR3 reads CAISESRTGDYYGYTF. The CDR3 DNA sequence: TGTGCCATCAGTGAGTCGCGGACAGGGGATTACTATGGCTACACCTTC.

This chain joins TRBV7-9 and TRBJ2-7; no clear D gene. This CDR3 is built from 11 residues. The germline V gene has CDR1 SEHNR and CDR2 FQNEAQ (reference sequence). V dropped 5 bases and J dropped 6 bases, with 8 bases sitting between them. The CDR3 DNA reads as TGTGCCAGCAGCGAAGACTTCGAGCAGTACTTC. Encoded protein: CASSEDFEQYF.

CDR3 region: CASSFGQVNYGYTF. The CDR3 coding sequence is TGTGCCAGCAGTTTTGGCCAGGTGAACTATGGCTACACCTTC. The V and J genes are TRBV27 and TRBJ1-2, with D uncertain. From germline, CDR1 is MNHEY and CDR2 SMNVEV (reference sequence). The CDR3 is 14 amino acids. Trimming pared 3 bases from V and 2 bases from J, leaving 10 bases between.

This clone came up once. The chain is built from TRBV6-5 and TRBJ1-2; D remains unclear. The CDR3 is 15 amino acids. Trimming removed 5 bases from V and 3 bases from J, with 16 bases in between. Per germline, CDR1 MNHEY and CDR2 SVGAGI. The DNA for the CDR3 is TGTGCCAGCAGTCGCTATGAGGTTGGCTACTATGGCTACACCTTC. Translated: CASSRYEVGYYGYTF.

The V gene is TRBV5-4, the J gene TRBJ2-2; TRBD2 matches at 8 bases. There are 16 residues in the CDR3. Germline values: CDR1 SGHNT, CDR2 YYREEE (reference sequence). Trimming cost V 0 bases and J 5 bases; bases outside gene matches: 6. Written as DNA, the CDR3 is TGTGCCAGCAGCTTGGCCTTCGGCGGGAGGACCGGGGAGCTGTTTTTT. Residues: CASSLAFGGRTGELFF.

CDR3 nucleotide sequence: TGTGCCAGCAGCAAAGGGACTAGCGGTGTCACAGATACGCAGTATTTT. It specifies CASSKGTSGVTDTQYF. The J gene is TRBJ2-3, the V gene TRBV11-3, with 11 bases fitting TRBD2. In germline, CDR1 is SGHNT, CDR2 YENEEA. V lost 5 bases to trimming and J lost 2 bases; unmatched junction nucleotides: 6. The CDR3 runs to 16 residues.

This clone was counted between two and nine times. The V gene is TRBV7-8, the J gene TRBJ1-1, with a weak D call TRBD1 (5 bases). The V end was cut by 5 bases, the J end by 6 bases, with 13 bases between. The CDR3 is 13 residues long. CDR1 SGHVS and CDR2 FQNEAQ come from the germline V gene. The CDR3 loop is CASSPLGRPEAFF. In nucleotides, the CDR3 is TGTGCCAGCAGCCCTCTGGGGCGCCCTGAAGCTTTCTTT.

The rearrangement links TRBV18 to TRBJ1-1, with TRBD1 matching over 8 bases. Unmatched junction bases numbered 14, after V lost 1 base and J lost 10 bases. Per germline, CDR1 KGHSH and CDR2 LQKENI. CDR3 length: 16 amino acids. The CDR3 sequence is CASSPLGQGAKSVAFF. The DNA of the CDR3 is TGTGCCAGCTCACCACTCGGTCAGGGGGCGAAATCAGTAGCTTTCTTT.

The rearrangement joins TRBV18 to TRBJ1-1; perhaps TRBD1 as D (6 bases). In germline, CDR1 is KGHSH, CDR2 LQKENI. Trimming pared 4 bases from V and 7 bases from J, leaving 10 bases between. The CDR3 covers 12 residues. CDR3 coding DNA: TGTGCCAGCTCACAAGACAGGAATGAAGCTTTCTTT. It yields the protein CASSQDRNEAFF. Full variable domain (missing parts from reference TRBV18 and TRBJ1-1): NAGVMQNPRHLVRRRGQEARLRCSPMKGHSHVYWYRQLPEEGLKFMVYLQKENIIDESGMPKERFSAEFPKEGPSILRIQQVVRGDSAAYFCASSQDRNEAFFGQGTRLTVV.

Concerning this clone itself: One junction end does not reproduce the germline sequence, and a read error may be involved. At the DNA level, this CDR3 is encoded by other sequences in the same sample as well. The CDR3 sequence: CATSRQRGSNSPLHF. The CDR3 coding sequence is TGTGCCACCAGCAGGCAGCGGGGCTCTAATTCACCTCTCCACTTT. The genes are TRBV15 and TRBJ1-6, with D tentatively TRBD1 (5 bases). Germline lookup yields CDR1 LNHNV and CDR2 YYDKDF (reference sequence). The CDR3 spans 15 residues. Full variable domain (outside the CDR3, taken from reference TRBV15 and TRBJ1-6): DAMVIQNPRYQVTQFGKPVTLSCSQTLNHNVMYWYQQKSSQAPKLLFHYYDKDFNNEADTPDNFQSRRPNTSFCFLDIRSPGLGDTAMYLCATSRQRGSNSPLHFGNGTRLTVT.

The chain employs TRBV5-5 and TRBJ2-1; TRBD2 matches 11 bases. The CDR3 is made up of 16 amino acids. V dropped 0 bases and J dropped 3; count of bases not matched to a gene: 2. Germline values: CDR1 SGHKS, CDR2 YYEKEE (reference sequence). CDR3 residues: CASSLELAGVYNEQFF. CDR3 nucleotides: TGTGCCAGCAGCTTGGAACTAGCGGGAGTCTACAATGAGCAGTTCTTC.

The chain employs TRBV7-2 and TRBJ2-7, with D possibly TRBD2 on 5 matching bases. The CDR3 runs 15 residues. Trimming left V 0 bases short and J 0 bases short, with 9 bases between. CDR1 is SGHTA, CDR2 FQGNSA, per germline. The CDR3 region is CASSLARVSSYEQYF. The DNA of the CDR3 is TGTGCCAGCAGCTTAGCGCGGGTGAGCTCCTACGAGCAGTACTTC.